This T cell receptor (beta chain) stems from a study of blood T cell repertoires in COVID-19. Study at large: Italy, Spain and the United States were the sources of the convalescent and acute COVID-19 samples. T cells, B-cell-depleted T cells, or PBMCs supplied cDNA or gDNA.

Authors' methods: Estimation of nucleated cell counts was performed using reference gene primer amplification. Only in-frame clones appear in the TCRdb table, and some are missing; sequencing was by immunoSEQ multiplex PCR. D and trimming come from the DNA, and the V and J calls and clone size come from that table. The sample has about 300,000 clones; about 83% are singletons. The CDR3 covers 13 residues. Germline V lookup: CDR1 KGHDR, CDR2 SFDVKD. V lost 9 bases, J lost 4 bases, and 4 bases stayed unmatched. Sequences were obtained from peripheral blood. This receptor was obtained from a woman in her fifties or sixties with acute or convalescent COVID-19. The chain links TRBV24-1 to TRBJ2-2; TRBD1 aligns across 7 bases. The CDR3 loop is CATERQGTGELFF. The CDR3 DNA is TGTGCCACCGAGCGACAGGGCACCGGGGAGCTGTTTTTT.